These T cell receptor beta chains were read from a single sample in a study of blood T cell repertoires in COVID-19. Some clones are missing from TCRdb's copy, which holds only in-frame ones; the method was immunoSEQ multiplex PCR. The top ten clones hold around 9.9% of a sample with about 170,000 clones, approximately 84% of them seen once. The sequencing input was peripheral blood. These receptors originate from a man aged 70 or older with active or convalescent COVID-19. CDR3s include the opening cysteine and the closing phenylalanine or tryptophan. D genes are given only for firm matches.

J gene	V gene	D gene	CDR3 protein	CDR3 DNA
TRBJ1-2	TRBV19	TRBD1	CASSGTGERNYGYTF	TGTGCCAGTAGTGGGACAGGGGAACGGAACTATGGCTACACCTTC
TRBJ2-1	TRBV28	TRBD2	CASSFQLADLDEQFF	TGTGCCAGCAGTTTTCAACTAGCGGACCTCGATGAGCAGTTCTTC
TRBJ1-1	TRBV20-1	NA	CSAAVVSEAFF	TGCAGTGCCGCGGTGGTATCGGAAGCTTTCTTT
TRBJ1-1	TRBV18	TRBD1	CASSPNTGANTEAFF	TGTGCCAGCTCACCTAATACAGGGGCGAACACTGAAGCTTTCTTT
TRBJ2-7	TRBV2	NA	CASSEGPGAPYEQYF	TGTGCCAGCAGTGAAGGTCCAGGGGCACCCTACGAGCAGTACTTC
TRBJ2-2	TRBV3-1/TRBV3-2	TRBD1	CASSQVRQGHTGELFF	TGTGCCAGCAGCCAAGTAAGACAGGGACACACCGGGGAGCTGTTTTTT
TRBJ1-5	TRBV5-1	NA	CASSWGPQERYSNQPQHF	TGCGCCAGCAGCTGGGGGCCCCAAGAACGGTATAGCAATCAGCCCCAGCATTTT
TRBJ1-5	TRBV3-1/TRBV3-2	NA	CASSQGRGCGNQPQHF	TGTGCCAGCAGCCAAGGTCGCGGGTGCGGCAATCAGCCCCAGCATTTT
TRBJ1-1	TRBV7-9	TRBD1	CASSWDSVNTEAFF	TGTGCCAGCAGCTGGGACAGTGTGAACACTGAAGCTTTCTTT
TRBJ1-3	TRBV12-3/TRBV12-4	NA	CASSLTGRNTIYF	TGTGCCAGCAGTTTGACGGGGAGAAACACCATATATTTT